The rows below give T cell receptor beta chains drawn from one sample of a study of T-cell memory formation after mild COVID-19. Using its own MiXCR run on the 5' RACE reads, TCRdb lists one record per CDR3 protein. Here the sample spans just over 400,000 distinct CDR3 sequences, 23% being singletons. What was sequenced was PBMCs or a T cell subset sorted from them (not recorded which). The receptors were gathered from an adult woman who had mild COVID-19 (a few samples of this study predate the infection). Cell type and time point are not known. Each CDR3 is given with its conserved first and last residue. The D gene is left open where the match is weak.

CDR3 protein: CASSLAGMEKLFF
J gene: TRBJ1-4
V gene: TRBV7-9
D gene: .

CDR3 protein: CASSSRQGGGTGELFF
J gene: TRBJ2-2
V gene: TRBV6-5
D gene: .

CDR3 protein: CASSLVGAPTEAFF
J gene: TRBJ1-1
V gene: TRBV5-5
D gene: .

CDR3 protein: CSFGGARNNEQFF
J gene: TRBJ2-1
V gene: TRBV20-1
D gene: TRBD2

CDR3 protein: CASSLDMPGEQYF
J gene: TRBJ2-7
V gene: TRBV7-2
D gene: .

CDR3 protein: CAISESETQYF
J gene: TRBJ2-5
V gene: TRBV10-3
D gene: .

CDR3 protein: CASSPRKQVFDEQFF
J gene: TRBJ2-1
V gene: TRBV11-2
D gene: .

CDR3 protein: CASSHPGWHEQFF
J gene: TRBJ2-1
V gene: TRBV3-1
D gene: .

CDR3 protein: CASSPSLAGLQYNEQFF
J gene: TRBJ2-1
V gene: TRBV27
D gene: TRBD2

CDR3 protein: CASSSWEESSGNTIYF
J gene: TRBJ1-3
V gene: TRBV7-9
D gene: .

CDR3 protein: CASSQDIQYPSGNTIYF
J gene: TRBJ1-3
V gene: TRBV4-3
D gene: .

CDR3 protein: CASSPSDTFTGELFF
J gene: TRBJ2-2
V gene: TRBV5-1
D gene: .

CDR3 protein: CASSQGLESRELFF
J gene: TRBJ2-2
V gene: TRBV3-1
D gene: .

CDR3 protein: CASSPTQGSYEQYF
J gene: TRBJ2-7
V gene: TRBV5-1
D gene: .

CDR3 protein: CATSDLTGQGANTGELFF
J gene: TRBJ2-2
V gene: TRBV24-1
D gene: TRBD1

CDR3 protein: CASSGGGGLPEAFF
J gene: TRBJ1-1
V gene: TRBV5-6
D gene: .

CDR3 protein: CASSPDMNYGYTF
J gene: TRBJ1-2
V gene: TRBV9
D gene: .

CDR3 protein: CASKLTQDTEAFF
J gene: TRBJ1-1
V gene: TRBV12-3/TRBV12-4
D gene: .

CDR3 protein: CASSLVEAGVESNEQFF
J gene: TRBJ2-1
V gene: TRBV12-3/TRBV12-4
D gene: TRBD2

CDR3 protein: CASSQVAGEADTQYF
J gene: TRBJ2-3
V gene: TRBV4-1
D gene: .

CDR3 protein: CASRTASSTDTQYF
J gene: TRBJ2-3
V gene: TRBV7-9
D gene: .

CDR3 protein: CSGPSLSYEQYF
J gene: TRBJ2-7
V gene: TRBV29-1
D gene: .

CDR3 protein: CATSRAGMNTEAFF
J gene: TRBJ1-1
V gene: TRBV15
D gene: .

CDR3 protein: CASSLAGAIGGLSNQPQHF
J gene: TRBJ1-5
V gene: TRBV12-3/TRBV12-4
D gene: .

CDR3 protein: CASSQSRDRGRYEQYF
J gene: TRBJ2-7
V gene: TRBV4-3
D gene: TRBD1

CDR3 protein: CASSYSGTELYNEQFF
J gene: TRBJ2-1
V gene: TRBV11-1
D gene: TRBD1

CDR3 protein: CASSEFSYGGPYEQYF
J gene: TRBJ2-7
V gene: TRBV6-1
D gene: .

CDR3 protein: CATSDDDRGSYQETQYF
J gene: TRBJ2-5
V gene: TRBV24-1
D gene: TRBD1

CDR3 protein: CASIRDRGRNTEAFF
J gene: TRBJ1-1
V gene: TRBV5-1
D gene: TRBD1

CDR3 protein: CASSLESGGGYEQYF
J gene: TRBJ2-7
V gene: TRBV5-1
D gene: .

CDR3 protein: CASSLAGVPDTQYF
J gene: TRBJ2-3
V gene: TRBV5-1
D gene: .

CDR3 protein: CASSLGVAERITQYF
J gene: TRBJ2-3
V gene: TRBV7-9
D gene: .

CDR3 protein: CASTLEGLNTQYF
J gene: TRBJ2-3
V gene: TRBV7-9
D gene: .

CDR3 protein: CASSYSLVVSEQFF
J gene: TRBJ2-1
V gene: TRBV6-5
D gene: .

CDR3 protein: CATSDSGLGTTNEKLFF
J gene: TRBJ1-4
V gene: TRBV24-1
D gene: .

CDR3 protein: CASSPPKTGIYIYGYTF
J gene: TRBJ1-2
V gene: TRBV18
D gene: .

CDR3 protein: CASSRDDRNTEAFF
J gene: TRBJ1-1
V gene: TRBV4-1
D gene: .

CDR3 protein: CASSATGSGNQPQHF
J gene: TRBJ1-5
V gene: TRBV18
D gene: TRBD1

CDR3 protein: CASSYRGDGYEQYF
J gene: TRBJ2-7
V gene: TRBV6-5
D gene: .

CDR3 protein: CASQGSGQAYNEQFF
J gene: TRBJ2-1
V gene: TRBV5-1
D gene: .

CDR3 protein: CASRIPQGDEQFF
J gene: TRBJ2-1
V gene: TRBV6-2/TRBV6-3
D gene: TRBD1

CDR3 protein: CASSNRDRQYYGYTF
J gene: TRBJ1-2
V gene: TRBV6-5
D gene: TRBD1

CDR3 protein: CASSLGARQSYEQYF
J gene: TRBJ2-7
V gene: TRBV5-6
D gene: .

CDR3 protein: CASSLLRRQSHTGELFF
J gene: TRBJ2-2
V gene: TRBV27
D gene: .

CDR3 protein: CASSLAFGDTEAFF
J gene: TRBJ1-1
V gene: TRBV5-1
D gene: .

CDR3 protein: CASSFVLAGGNEQFF
J gene: TRBJ2-1
V gene: TRBV5-6
D gene: TRBD2

CDR3 protein: CSVEAGAGYTF
J gene: TRBJ1-2
V gene: TRBV29-1
D gene: .

CDR3 protein: CASTEEGRGSLHF
J gene: TRBJ1-6
V gene: TRBV6-1
D gene: .

CDR3 protein: CASSEISGSYEQYF
J gene: TRBJ2-7
V gene: TRBV6-1
D gene: .

CDR3 protein: CASSLQGGAFGELFF
J gene: TRBJ2-2
V gene: TRBV12-3/TRBV12-4
D gene: .

CDR3 protein: CASSHAGGVRTGELFF
J gene: TRBJ2-2
V gene: TRBV7-6
D gene: .

CDR3 protein: CSVETGEGAETQYF
J gene: TRBJ2-5
V gene: TRBV29-1
D gene: .

CDR3 protein: CASSLFTGTEAFF
J gene: TRBJ1-1
V gene: TRBV7-3
D gene: .

CDR3 protein: CSASSLSRGTYEQYF
J gene: TRBJ2-7
V gene: TRBV20-1
D gene: .

CDR3 protein: CASSTGGPEQYF
J gene: TRBJ2-7
V gene: TRBV12-3/TRBV12-4
D gene: TRBD2

CDR3 protein: CAISGGQGASYEQYF
J gene: TRBJ2-7
V gene: TRBV10-3
D gene: TRBD1